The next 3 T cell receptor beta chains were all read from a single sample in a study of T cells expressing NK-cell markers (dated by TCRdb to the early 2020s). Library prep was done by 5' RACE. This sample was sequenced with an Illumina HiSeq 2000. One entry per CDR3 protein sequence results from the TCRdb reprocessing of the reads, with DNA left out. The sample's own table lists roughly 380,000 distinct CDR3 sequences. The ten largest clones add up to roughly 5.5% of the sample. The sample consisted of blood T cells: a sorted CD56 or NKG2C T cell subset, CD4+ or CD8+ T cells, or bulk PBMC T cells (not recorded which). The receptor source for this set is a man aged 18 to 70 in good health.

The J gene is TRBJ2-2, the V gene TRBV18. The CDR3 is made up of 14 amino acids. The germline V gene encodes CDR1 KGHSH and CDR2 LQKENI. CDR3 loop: CASSPTRQTGELFF.

CDR3: CAIGGQGRSTGELFF. The chain uses TRBV10-3 and TRBJ2-2; as DNA is missing, the TRBD1 call by TCRdb cannot be tested. Germline loops: CDR1 ENHRY, CDR2 SYGVKD. This CDR3 has 15 amino acids.

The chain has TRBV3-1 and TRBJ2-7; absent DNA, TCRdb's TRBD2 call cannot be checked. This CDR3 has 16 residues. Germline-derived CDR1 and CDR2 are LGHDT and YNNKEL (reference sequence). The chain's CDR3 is CASSNRGPASSYEQYF.